This T cell receptor (beta chain) was sequenced for a study of beta chain features in type 1 diabetes (dated by TCRdb to the late 2010s). Broadly, across the study: No differences in mean age, gender distribution, total cell number or subset yield were found between patients and healthy donors. The study compared the TCRB repertoires of sorted circulating CD4+ T cell subsets in recently diagnosed type 1 diabetes patients with those in matched healthy donors. Across all samples, some 100,000,000 sorted cells were examined, and cell number per subset correlated strongly with RNA yield. Regulatory and stem cell-like memory subsets were isolated from only 8 patients and roughly eight healthy donors, whereas naive and central memory subsets came from all 28 donors.

V is pared back by 4 bases and J by 7 bases, with 11 bases lying between the germline termini. The germline V gene (reference sequence) supplies CDR1 DFQATT and CDR2 SNEGSKA. Its CDR3 holds 11 amino acids, cysteine through phenylalanine. The read is trimmed to its CDR3 DNA, 33 bases read in frame from base 1. With respect to this clone: No cognate antigen has been identified for it. Base qualities are not at hand, and no much larger clone is one base apart.

General study outcomes and caveats: Only small numbers of individuals were included in the HLA sub-analyses, which left unresolved whether HLA type had any influence on TCRB rearrangement. In all four CD4+ subsets, TCRB CDR3 length was moderately but significantly shorter in type 1 diabetes patients. At VDJ recombination sites, type 1 diabetes patients had fewer insertions and more deleted nucleotides, which implies abnormalities in thymic rearrangement. Because cDNA rather than genomic DNA was sequenced, highly expressing activated cells could have been over-represented, although no difference in activation and CD3 levels was found between groups. Shorter templates might be favored by PCR, yet because patient and control samples were amplified and corrected together, any such skew would affect both groups equally. The naive, central memory and regulatory TCRB repertoires appeared to resemble one another more closely among patients than among healthy donors.

All of the isolated RNA was reverse transcribed with the High Capacity cDNA Reverse Transcription Kit, so expressed TCRB transcripts were sequenced. Deep immunoSEQ sequencing was performed on naive, central memory and regulatory T cell samples, with an average of about 3.6 million total reads per sample. Sorted cells were lysed in RLT buffer and RNA was extracted with DNase-treated RNeasy Micro or Mini kits, depending on cell number. Each cell subset was processed separately to prevent cross-contamination, with patient and healthy donor samples processed together. Using the immunoSEQ multiplex PCR, TCRB sequences were amplified from cDNA into 87-bp fragments spanning the CDR3 region. Sequencing of the amplicons was done on the Illumina HiSeq platform. For the original study's pipeline: Synthetic template baselines were used to correct PCR bias computationally, reads within Hamming distance 2 were collapsed together, and singletons that could not be merged were discarded. Reads were aligned to IMGT to assign V, D and J genes, CDR3 length, and insertions or deletions at six rearrangement sites. Clonotype counts were normalized to sorted cell number within each subset before computing true diversity and Gini coefficients with the tcR R package. The overlap coefficient, calculated on TCRB nucleotide sequences, was used to measure repertoire sharing. Out-of-frame TCRB sequences from naive cells were analyzed as a proxy for the pre-selection repertoire. TCRdb retrieved this table from immuneACCESS and kept in-frame rearrangements only. Not all clones are present; in checked studies, unresolved V genes account for under half, and no reason is known for the remainder. Clone size and the V and J calls come from that table; the DNA yielded D and trimming. The sample table shows under 950,000 clones, and roughly 16% are seen once. 0.023% of the sample lies in the top ten.

From each donor, a single peripheral blood sample of approximately 110 mL on average was drawn into heparinised tubes. Using a panel that included CD45RO, CCR7, CD25, CD127, CD95 and CD27, naive, central memory, regulatory and stem cell-like memory CD4+ T cells were sorted on a BD FACSAria II. A purity above 98% was achieved for all sorted populations. PBMCs were separated immediately by Lymphoprep density gradient centrifugation and were stained directly, without being cultured. To minimize batch effects, samples were stained and sorted in pairs, one healthy donor with one patient per experiment. The TCR originated in a woman aged 18-35 years in good health. The V and J segments used are TRBV20-1 and TRBJ2-7; no D gene can be assigned with confidence. Material: naive CD4+ T cells from blood. Explained via the paper, the cell subset or site label denotes: true naive CD4+ T cells. The CDR3 region reads CSAMDLGEQYF. The DNA is as follows: TGCAGTGCTATGGACCTAGGGGAGCAGTACTTC.